One sample yielded the 18 T cell receptor beta chains listed below, sequenced in a study of blood T cells in healthy people across ages (dated by TCRdb to the mid-2010s). Library preparation used 5' RACE. Sequencing instrument: Illumina HiSeq 2500. A second roughly 6 to 12 cycle PCR used a sample-barcoded 5' primer and a J-beta primer mix. TCRdb applied fastp at Q25 and MiXCR to the public reads, then kept only in-frame beta chains. Entries that share a CDR3 protein sequence are merged under the most common genes and DNA. The table for this sample lists 750,000 to 950,000 distinct CDR3 sequences; around 29% of them were counted only once. The ten largest clones capture about a tenth of the sample. This sample also belongs to another study, concerning T cells of mothers and their children.

Source material: blood. The receptors were sampled from a woman aged 40 to 50 in good health.

This clonotype has just a few counts. The chain employs TRBV12-3 or TRBV12-4 and TRBJ1-4; perhaps TRBD1 as D (6 bases). V was pared by 3 bases and J by 8 bases, with 13 bases between. CDR3 length: 14 amino acids. The CDR3 DNA follows: TGTGCCAGCAGTTTGGGGGGCGCCAGGGAAAAACTGTTTTTT. Protein sequence: CASSLGGAREKLFF.

Remarks on this clonotype: At one end the junction does not follow the germline gene, possibly because of a read error. The chain joins TRBV3-1 to TRBJ2-3; D is uncertain. CDR1 and CDR2 (germline): LGHDT, YNNKEL (reference sequence). The CDR3 sequence is 13 residues long. CDR3 nucleotides: TGTACCAGCAGCATCCAGTCGACCGGTACGCAGTATTTT. It is translated as CTSSIQSTGTQYF.

Here the CDR3 DNA reads TGTGCCAGCGCCCCGGACGGGATTGGGGAGCAGTACTTC. Its protein product is CASAPDGIGEQYF. The chain is built from TRBV5-4 and TRBJ2-7; maybe TRBD2 (5 bases). CDR1 is SGHNT, CDR2 YYREEE, per germline (reference sequence). The CDR3 spans 13 residues. Trimming cost V 7 bases and J 7 bases, with 18 bases left between them.

This clonotype was detected a few times. The V and J genes are TRBV7-3 and TRBJ2-3; D might be TRBD1 (6 bases). Between the trimmed V and J ends, which lost 6 bases and 4 bases, there was a span of 17 bases. Germline CDR1 and CDR2: SGHTA and FQGTGA. The CDR3 runs 15 residues. CDR3 region: CASSRGQSGADTQYF. CDR3 in DNA: TGTGCCAGCAGTCGTGGACAGTCAGGCGCAGATACGCAGTATTTT.

CDR3: CASSPWTDSGTEAFF. The DNA of the CDR3 is TGTGCCAGCTCACCATGGACAGACTCGGGCACTGAAGCTTTCTTT. The rearrangement uses TRBV18 and TRBJ1-1; D is perhaps TRBD1 (6 bases). CDR3 length: 15 amino acids. Germline lookup yields CDR1 KGHSH and CDR2 LQKENI. The germline V and J ends were trimmed by 2 bases and 4 bases, with 14 bases remaining between them.

In its sample, this clonotype was seen once. The chain couples TRBV7-2 to TRBJ2-2, with D possibly being TRBD2 (5 bases). The CDR3 covers 15 residues. Trimming pared 8 bases from V and 3 bases from J, leaving 16 bases between. The germline V gene encodes CDR1 SGHTA and CDR2 FQGNSA. Written as DNA, the CDR3 is TGTGCCAGCCGACCCCAGGTCGGGGACACCGGGGAGCTGTTTTTT. Its translation is CASRPQVGDTGELFF.

As to this clonotype: A much larger clone lies a single base off, so this may be a read error. The V gene is TRBV4-1, the J gene TRBJ2-7; the match to TRBD2 covers 10 bases. The CDR3 length is 15 residues. In germline, CDR1 is MGHRA, CDR2 YSYEKL. DNA for the CDR3: TGCGCCTGCAGCCCATATAGCGGGGGGTTATACGAGCAGTACTTC. This gives the protein CACSPYSGGLYEQYF.

The chain has TRBV9 and TRBJ2-2, with TRBD1 identical over 8 bases. The CDR3 has 17 amino acids. The junction had 5 bases not matched to a gene; V was cut back by 0 bases and J by 1 base. The germline gives CDR1 SGDLS, CDR2 YYNGEE. CDR3 DNA: TGTGCCAGCAGCGTAGCTCGGACAGGGATGAACACCGGGGAGCTGTTTTTT. This gives the protein CASSVARTGMNTGELFF.

The chain couples TRBV15 to TRBJ1-1; TRBD1 matches 8 bases. Germline CDR1 reads LNHNV; CDR2 reads YYDKDF (reference sequence). Trimming took 0 bases from V and 7 from J; bases not matched to a gene: 4. CDR3 length: 14 amino acids. CDR3 amino acids: CATSRDRDRGEAFF. The CDR3 bases are TGTGCCACCAGCAGAGATCGCGACAGGGGTGAAGCTTTCTTT.

This clonotype was counted once. A junction boundary mismatches the germline segment, possibly from a read error. The rearrangement uses TRBV7-3 and TRBJ2-2; D is undetermined. Germline V gene data show CDR1 as SGHTA and CDR2 as FQGTGA. CDR3 size: 14 residues. The CDR3 coding sequence is TGTACCAGCAGCTTATCAGGGAACACCGGGGAGCTGTTTTTT. It codes for CTSSLSGNTGELFF.

As for this clonotype: Possible read error: a much larger clone is one base away. V usage is TRBV6-5 and J usage is TRBJ2-1, with 9 bases identical to TRBD1. The germline V gene encodes CDR1 MNHEY and CDR2 SVGAGI. CDR3 length equals 15 residues. The DNA for the CDR3 is TGTGCCAGCAGTTCCGGGACAGGGATATACAATGAGCAGTGCTTC. The encoded protein is CASSSGTGIYNEQCF.

This clonotype was picked up a small number of times. DNA of the CDR3: TGTGCCAGCAGTCCGGGACAGCTGAAATTGTCCTACGAGCAGTACTTC. It is translated as CASSPGQLKLSYEQYF. The genes are TRBV28 and TRBJ2-7; 7 nucleotides line up with TRBD1. Trimming took 5 bases from V and 1 from J; bases not matched to a gene: 11. CDR1 is MDHEN, CDR2 SYDVKM, per germline. The CDR3 length is 16 residues.

In this sample, this clonotype turned up a few times. The chain uses TRBV5-5 and TRBJ1-4, with D unclear. V was shortened by 7 bases and J by 8 bases, with 24 bases between the two germline ends. The CDR3 covers 16 residues. In germline, CDR1 is SGHKS, CDR2 YYEKEE (reference sequence). Here the CDR3 DNA reads TGTGCCAGCTGTACTCGGAGGGCTTCCGGAGACGAAAAACTGTTTTTT. Translating it yields CASCTRRASGDEKLFF.

Ten or more counts support this clonotype. V and J are TRBV7-2 and TRBJ2-3; TRBD2 agrees at 7 bases. Per germline, CDR1 SGHTA and CDR2 FQGNSA. The CDR3 covers 15 residues. Trimming cost V 0 bases and J 8 bases; bases outside gene matches: 8. The CDR3 DNA follows: TGTGCCAGCAGCTTAGCAGCTAGCGGCCGGGGTACGCAGTATTTT. Translation: CASSLAASGRGTQYF. The full variable domain, completed using reference TRBV7-2 and TRBJ2-3, is GAGVSQSPSNKVTEKGKDVELRCDPISGHTALYWYRQSLGQGLEFLIYFQGNSAPDKSGLPSDRFSAERTGGSVSTLTIQRTQQEDSAVYLCASSLAASGRGTQYFGPGTRLTVL.

This clonotype has only a few counts. The V and J genes are TRBV4-3 and TRBJ2-1; 10 bases line up with TRBD2. In germline, CDR1 is LGHNA, CDR2 YSLEER. Unmatched junction bases numbered 3, after V lost 1 base and J lost 9 bases. The CDR3 is 14 amino acids. The CDR3 protein is CASSQVGTSAEQFF. CDR3 in DNA: TGCGCCAGCAGCCAAGTCGGGACTAGCGCTGAGCAGTTCTTC.

The chain employs TRBV12-3 or TRBV12-4 and TRBJ1-1, with D maybe TRBD1 (5 bases). Trimming took 11 bases from V and 2 from J, leaving 18 bases between them. The CDR3 has 14 amino acids. The CDR3 bases are TGTGCCTCTTTGACAGAACTTCCTAACACTGAAGCTTTCTTT. Encoded protein: CASLTELPNTEAFF.

A few counts support this clonotype. A read error may explain this, as a much larger clone is one base away. V is TRBV7-9 and J is TRBJ2-7; the D call may be TRBD1 or TRBD2 (5 bases each). Germline lookup yields CDR1 SEHNR and CDR2 FQNEAQ (reference sequence). CDR3 length equals 12 residues. The CDR3, as DNA: TGTTCCAGCAGCTTGGGACGCCTCGAGCAGTACTTC. It codes for CSSSLGRLEQYF.

Here the CDR3 DNA reads TGTGCCAGCAGCTTAGGGGCAGACTACCAAGAGACCCAGTACTTC. Amino acid sequence: CASSLGADYQETQYF. The rearrangement links TRBV7-2 to TRBJ2-5, with D unclear. Per germline, CDR1 SGHTA and CDR2 FQGNSA. The CDR3 runs 15 residues. With 1 base removed from V and 0 bases from J, the gap between germline ends came to 9 bases. Complete variable domain (other parts from reference TRBV7-2 and TRBJ2-5): GAGVSQSPSNKVTEKGKDVELRCDPISGHTALYWYRQSLGQGLEFLIYFQGNSAPDKSGLPSDRFSAERTGGSVSTLTIQRTQQEDSAVYLCASSLGADYQETQYFGPGTRLLVL.